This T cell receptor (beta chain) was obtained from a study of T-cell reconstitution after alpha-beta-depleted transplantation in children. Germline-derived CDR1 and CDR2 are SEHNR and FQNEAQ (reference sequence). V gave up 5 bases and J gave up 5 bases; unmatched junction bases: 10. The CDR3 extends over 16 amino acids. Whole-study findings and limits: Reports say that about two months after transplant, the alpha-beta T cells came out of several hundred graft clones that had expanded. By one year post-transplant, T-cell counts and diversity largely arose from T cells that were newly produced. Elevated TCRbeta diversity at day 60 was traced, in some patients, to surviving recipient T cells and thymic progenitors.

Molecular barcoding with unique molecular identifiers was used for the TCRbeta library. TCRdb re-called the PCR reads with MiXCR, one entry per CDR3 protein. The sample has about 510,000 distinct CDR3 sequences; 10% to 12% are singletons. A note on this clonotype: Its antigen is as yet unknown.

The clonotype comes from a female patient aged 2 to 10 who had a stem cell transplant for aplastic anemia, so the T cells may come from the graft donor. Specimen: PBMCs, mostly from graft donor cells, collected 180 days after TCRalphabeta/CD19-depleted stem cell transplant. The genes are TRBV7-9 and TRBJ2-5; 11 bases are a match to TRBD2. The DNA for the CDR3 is TGTGCCAGCAGCACGACTACTAGCGGGAGAGCCGAGACCCAGTACTTC. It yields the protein CASSTTTSGRAETQYF.